Each of the 19 T cell receptor beta chains below was sequenced from the same sample in a study of shared clonotypes between healthy human individuals. Some clones are missing from TCRdb's copy, which holds only in-frame ones; the method was immunoSEQ multiplex PCR. The sample lists 2 million to 2.5 million clones, more than 90% occurring once. Sequenced material: naive CD4+ T cells sorted from blood. Documented subset: CD45RA+ positively selected. Receptors were obtained from a young man in good health.

The chain carries TRBV5-8 and TRBJ1-6, with D perhaps TRBD1 (6 bases). Germline V CDR1 and CDR2: SGHTS, YDEGEE. Between the trimmed V and J ends, which lost 0 bases and 10 bases, there was a span of 8 bases. This CDR3 is 13 amino acids long. The CDR3 reads CASSLDRDSPLHF. For the CDR3, the DNA is TGTGCCAGCAGCTTGGACAGGGACTCACCCCTCCACTTT.

The gene calls are TRBV6-5 and TRBJ2-7, with TRBD2 matching over 14 bases. CDR3 length equals 15 residues. J lost 6 bases, V lost 6 bases, and 7 bases had no gene match. Per germline, CDR1 MNHEY and CDR2 SVGAGI. CDR3 region: CASSPKGLAGVEQYF. The DNA of the CDR3 is TGTGCCAGCAGCCCTAAGGGACTAGCGGGAGTCGAGCAGTACTTC.

The chain recombines TRBV18 with TRBJ2-3; TRBD2 agrees at 10 bases. The CDR3 contains 16 residues. The V gene's germline CDR1 is KGHSH and CDR2 LQKENI. V gave up 0 bases and J gave up 4 bases; unmatched junction bases: 4. The CDR3, as DNA: TGTGCCAGCTCACCACCGGCTAGCGGGAGTGCAGATACGCAGTATTTT. This gives the protein CASSPPASGSADTQYF. Looking up the rest from reference TRBV18 and TRBJ2-3 gives the full variable domain: NAGVMQNPRHLVRRRGQEARLRCSPMKGHSHVYWYRQLPEEGLKFMVYLQKENIIDESGMPKERFSAEFPKEGPSILRIQQVVRGDSAAYFCASSPPASGSADTQYFGPGTRLTVL.

V is TRBV29-1 and J is TRBJ2-7; 7 bases fit TRBD1. Germline CDR1 is SQVTM and CDR2 is ANQGSEA. The CDR3 consists of 12 residues. J gave up 5 bases and V 4 bases, and 5 bases lay outside the gene matches. Here the CDR3 reads CSVGQGSHEQYF. DNA for the CDR3: TGCAGCGTTGGACAGGGTAGCCACGAGCAGTACTTC.

Of note for this clone: The sample holds other DNA sequences that translate to the same CDR3. The genes are TRBV5-1 and TRBJ2-3, with 13 bases aligning to TRBD2. The CDR3 spans 15 residues. With V trimmed by 4 bases and J by 4 bases, 3 bases remained unmatched. Germline CDR1 reads SGHRS; CDR2 reads YFSETQ. The CDR3 DNA is TGCGCCAGCAGCCCGGGACTAGCGGGATCAGATACGCAGTATTTT. This encodes CASSPGLAGSDTQYF.

The V gene is TRBV6-6, the J gene TRBJ1-3; no definite D call. Trimming took off 2 bases at V and 0 bases at J, with 8 bases between the two ends. The CDR3 is 15 amino acids. Per germline, CDR1 MNHNY and CDR2 SVGAGI (reference sequence). In DNA, the CDR3 is TGTGCCAGCAGTTACGGGATCCCCTCTGGAAACACCATATATTTT. Its protein is CASSYGIPSGNTIYF.

The chain combines TRBV7-9 with TRBJ1-6; D gene uncertain. This CDR3 is built from 14 residues. Germline V gene lookup returns CDR1 SEHNR and CDR2 FQNEAQ (reference sequence). V was pared by 6 bases and J by 10 bases, with 16 bases between. CDR3 nucleotide sequence: TGTGCCAGCAGTCGAAAAGGGAGGGAATCACCCCTCCACTTT. This encodes CASSRKGRESPLHF.

This sequence joins TRBV6-6 and TRBJ1-6; D gene ambiguous. This CDR3 is built from 14 residues. Germline values: CDR1 MNHNY, CDR2 SVGAGI (reference sequence). V lost 4 bases, J lost 7 bases, and 11 bases lay in between. In DNA, the CDR3 is TGTGCCAGCAGTTCCCCGGCCTCAAATTCACCCCTCCACTTT. Translated: CASSSPASNSPLHF.

The chain uses TRBV2 and TRBJ2-7, with 9 bases lining up with TRBD1. The ends lost 7 bases at V and 9 bases at J; junction bases unmatched: 13. The CDR3 has 14 residues. Germline V gives CDR1 SNHLY, CDR2 FYNNEI. The CDR3 protein is CASKMETGGPGQYF. Here the CDR3 DNA reads TGTGCCAGCAAAATGGAGACAGGGGGACCTGGGCAGTACTTC.

The genes are TRBV28 and TRBJ2-1, with D hard to call. The CDR3 runs 14 residues. CDR1 is MDHEN and CDR2 is SYDVKM in the germline V gene. Trimming removed 8 bases from V and 1 base from J, with 12 bases in between. As DNA, the CDR3 is TGTGCCAGCGGGTTAGGGATTTCCTACAATGAGCAGTTCTTC. This translates into CASGLGISYNEQFF.

The J gene is TRBJ1-2, the V gene TRBV9; D unresolved. Trimming stripped 7 bases from V and 2 bases from J, with 12 bases between. Germline-derived CDR1 and CDR2 are SGDLS and YYNGEE. The CDR3 totals 13 residues. For the CDR3, the DNA is TGTGCCAGCCGAGCGACGGGAAACTATGGCTACACCTTC. Its protein product is CASRATGNYGYTF.

V is TRBV9 and J is TRBJ2-1; 9 bases map to TRBD2. This CDR3 spans 14 amino acids. Germline CDR1 SGDLS, CDR2 YYNGEE. With 2 bases clipped from V and 8 bases from J, the junction kept 5 bases outside the gene matches. The CDR3 DNA reads as TGTGCCAGCAGCGTTTGGACTAGCGACGATGAGCAGTTCTTC. It specifies CASSVWTSDDEQFF.

This chain joins TRBV9 and TRBJ2-1; TRBD2 matches at 11 bases. V shed 4 bases, J shed 8 bases, and the junction held 14 bases outside the gene matches. Looked up from germline, CDR1 is SGDLS and CDR2 is YYNGEE. This CDR3 contains 17 residues. DNA of the CDR3: TGTGCCAGCAGCCCCCGACTAGCGGGATCCTTACCCCATGAGCAGTTCTTC. Its translation: CASSPRLAGSLPHEQFF.

This chain connects TRBV9 to TRBJ2-3; the D gene is possibly TRBD1 (6 bases). V shed 5 bases and J shed 1 base, with 14 bases lying between them. Germline loops: CDR1 SGDLS, CDR2 YYNGEE. CDR3 length: 15 residues. The CDR3 region is CASSVRGIGTDTQYF. CDR3 sequence (DNA): TGTGCCAGCAGTGTCAGGGGTATTGGCACAGATACGCAGTATTTT.

This chain joins TRBV6-4 and TRBJ2-2; 10 nucleotides align to TRBD2. V dropped 8 bases and J dropped 2; count of bases not matched to a gene: 8. Germline V gives CDR1 MRHNA, CDR2 SNTAGT. The CDR3 loop spans 16 amino acids. The CDR3 region has the DNA TGTGCCAGCGGAAAGCTAGCGGGGGCTAACACCGGGGAGCTGTTTTTT. It translates to CASGKLAGANTGELFF.

The chain joins TRBV25-1 to TRBJ1-4; D perhaps matches TRBD1 (5 bases). Germline V lookup: CDR1 MGHDK, CDR2 SYGVNS. V was cut by 8 bases and J by 0 bases, with 16 bases left in between. CDR3 length: 16 residues. CDR3 sequence (DNA): TGTGCCAGCCGTAGGGGCAGGGTTGCAACTAATGAAAAACTGTTTTTT. It codes for CASRRGRVATNEKLFF.

V is TRBV6-1 and J is TRBJ2-2, with 9 bases matching TRBD1. Trimming took 2 bases from V and 4 from J; bases not matched to a gene: 8. The CDR3 loop spans 17 amino acids. The germline CDR1 and CDR2 sequences are MNHNS and SASEGT. The CDR3 DNA reads TGTGCCAGCAGTGAAAAAGTTGGACAGGGGCGCACCGGGGAGCTGTTTTTT. It codes for CASSEKVGQGRTGELFF.

For this clone: One junction end does not reproduce the germline sequence, and a read error may be involved. The chain links TRBV30 to TRBJ2-5; 8 bases match TRBD1. Per germline, CDR1 GTSNPN and CDR2 SVGIG (reference sequence). CDR3 size: 10 residues. In DNA, the CDR3 is TGTGCCTTGAGTGGCCAGGGGGCTAACTTC. This translates into CALSGQGANF. The whole variable domain, filled in from reference TRBV30 and TRBJ2-5, reads SQTIHQWPATLVQPVGSPLSLECTVEGTSNPNLYWYRQAAGRGLQLLFYSVGIGQISSEVPQNLSASRPQDRQFILSSKKLLLSDSGFYLCALSGQGANFGPGTRLLVL.

This chain connects TRBV5-5 to TRBJ1-6; 9 bases are a match to TRBD1. The trim removed 4 bases at V and 2 bases at J, leaving 4 bases unmatched. Germline V gives CDR1 SGHKS, CDR2 YYEKEE (reference sequence). The CDR3 is 16 amino acids. CDR3 in amino acids: CASSLGQGTYNSPLHF. The CDR3 DNA reads TGTGCCAGCAGCCTCGGACAGGGGACCTATAATTCACCCCTCCACTTT.